This entry features one TCR beta chain sequence. The CDR3 runs to 12 residues. Germline values: CDR1 MNHEY, CDR2 SVGEGT. V was trimmed by 5 bases and J by 15 bases, leaving 17 bases between them. These data originate in a study of response to subunit inactivated influenza vaccine. Each CDR3 protein is one row after TCRdb ran MiXCR on the RT-PCR reads. The profile covers fewer than 700,000 distinct CDR3 sequences, with 10% to 15% appearing a single time and approximately 14% taken by the ten largest. This receptor was obtained from a man in his forties or fifties who received an inactivated influenza vaccine. The material sequenced was PBMCs from blood, taken 35 to 45 days after vaccination. The chain links TRBV6-2 or TRBV6-3 to TRBJ2-1, with unresolved D. The DNA for the CDR3 is TGTGCCAGCAGTGACATCGCGGACGTAGGGTTCTTC. It encodes CASSDIADVGFF.